This paragraph covers one T cell receptor (beta chain) sequence. Its antigen is unidentified. The entry originates in a study of cytomegalovirus exposure and HLA in healthy donors. Germline V gene data show CDR1 as SQVTM and CDR2 as ANQGSEA. J lost 2 bases, V lost 7 bases, and 5 bases had no gene match. The CDR3 is 13 amino acids. General observations from the study: The HLA-A and HLA-B alleles of most subjects were reportedly predicted accurately from TCR beta sequences. Most TCR sequences were seen very rarely across donors, but some public TCRs occurred in many. Later on, an analysis tied 15,000 to 20,000 TCR beta sequences to HLA alleles at 0.05 false discovery rate.

Each donor was healthy, and each was a bone marrow donor. PCR primers comprised 60 Vbeta and 13 Jbeta primers. Data came from immunoSEQ multiplex PCR; TCRdb stores just in-frame clones and leaves some out. This table holds 200,000 or so clones, over 65% found once. This clonotype was sampled from a man aged 35 to 55 in good health and CMV-seronegative. This sequence joins TRBV29-1 and TRBJ2-7; TRBD2 matches at 10 bases. Specimen: PBMCs. CDR3 coding DNA: TGCAGCGCTTGGACTAGCGGCGCCTACGAGCAGTACTTC. Translation: CSAWTSGAYEQYF.